This T cell receptor (beta chain) originates from a study of blood T cell repertoires in COVID-19. The sample holds one count of this clone. Only in-frame clones appear in the TCRdb table, and some are missing; sequencing was by immunoSEQ multiplex PCR. The sample has approximately 170,000 clones; approximately 85% are singletons. Deletions cut 7 bases from V and 7 bases from J, with 16 bases between. From germline, CDR1 is SGHTA and CDR2 FQGNSA. The CDR3 loop spans 14 amino acids. Sequenced material: peripheral blood. The chain employs TRBV7-2 and TRBJ1-4; D unclear. The TCR was taken from a man aged 35 to 55 who had recovered from COVID-19. The CDR3 DNA sequence: TGTGCCAGCAAGGAAGGAGTTTTAGGTGAAAAACTGTTTTTT. Residues: CASKEGVLGEKLFF.